This TCR beta chain was sequenced during a study of T cells in Graves' hyperthyroidism and ophthalmopathy. The study's findings and limits: Using 13 V-J features, a model discriminated ophthalmopathy from stable hyperthyroidism.

Germline loops: CDR1 MGHRA, CDR2 YSYEKL. Between the trimmed V and J ends, which lost 1 base and 3 bases, there was a span of 12 bases. The CDR3 totals 15 residues. Each diagnosis drew on symptoms, thyroxine, TRAb, thyroid ultrasound and orbital computed tomography findings. The PBMCs studied were ones that came from roughly 9.1 ml fresh peripheral blood. This clonotype has at least ten counts. Its antigen is unknown. Amplification targeted TCR beta CDR3 regions from RNA transcripts. The TCR CDR3 first-round RT-PCR relied on the HTBI primer set. TCRdb recomputed calls from the multiplex PCR reads with MiXCR, one row per CDR3 protein. The sample includes hundreds of thousands of distinct CDR3 sequences, approximately 18% seen only once; the top ten take about 40%.

The chain combines TRBV4-1 with TRBJ1-2, with D perhaps matching TRBD1 (5 bases). The sequenced material came from blood. This TCR derives from a man aged 50 to 59 with Graves' ophthalmopathy. DNA for the CDR3: TGCGCCAGCAGCCAAGTTCCAGGGCGCGACTATGGCTACACCTTC. Amino acids: CASSQVPGRDYGYTF.